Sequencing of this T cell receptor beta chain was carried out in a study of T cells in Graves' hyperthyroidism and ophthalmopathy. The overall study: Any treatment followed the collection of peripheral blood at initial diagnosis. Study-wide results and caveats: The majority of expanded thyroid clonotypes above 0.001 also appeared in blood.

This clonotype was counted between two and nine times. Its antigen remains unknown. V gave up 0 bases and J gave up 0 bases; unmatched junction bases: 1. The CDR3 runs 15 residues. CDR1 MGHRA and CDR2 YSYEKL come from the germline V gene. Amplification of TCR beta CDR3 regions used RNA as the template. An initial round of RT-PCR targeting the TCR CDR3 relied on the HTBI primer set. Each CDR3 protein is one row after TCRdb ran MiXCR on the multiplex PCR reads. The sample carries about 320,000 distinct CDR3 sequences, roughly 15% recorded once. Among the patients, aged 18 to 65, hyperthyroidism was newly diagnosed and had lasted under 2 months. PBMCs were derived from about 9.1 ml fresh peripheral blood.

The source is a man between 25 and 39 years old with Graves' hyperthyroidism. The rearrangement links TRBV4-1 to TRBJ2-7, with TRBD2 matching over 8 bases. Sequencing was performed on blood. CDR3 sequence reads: CASSQELADSYEQYF. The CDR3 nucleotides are TGCGCCAGCAGCCAAGAACTAGCGGACTCCTACGAGCAGTACTTC.